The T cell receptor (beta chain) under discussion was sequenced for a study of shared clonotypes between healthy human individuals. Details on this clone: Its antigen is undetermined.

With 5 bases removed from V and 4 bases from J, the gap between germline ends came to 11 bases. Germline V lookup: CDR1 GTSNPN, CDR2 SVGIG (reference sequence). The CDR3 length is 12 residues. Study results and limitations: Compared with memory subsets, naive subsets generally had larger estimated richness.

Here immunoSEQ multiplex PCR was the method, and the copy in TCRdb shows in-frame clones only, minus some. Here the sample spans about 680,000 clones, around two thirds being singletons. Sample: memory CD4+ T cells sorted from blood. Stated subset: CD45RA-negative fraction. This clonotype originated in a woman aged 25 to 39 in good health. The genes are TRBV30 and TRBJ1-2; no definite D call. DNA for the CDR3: TGTGCCTGGGCCCAAACTGCCTATGGCTACACCTTC. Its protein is CAWAQTAYGYTF.